The 25 T cell receptor beta chains listed next were all sequenced from one sample in a study of blood T cell repertoires in COVID-19. Sequencing used immunoSEQ multiplex PCR; TCRdb keeps in-frame clones, though not all of them. The table shows about 140,000 clones, with 80% to 90% occurring only once. Sequencing was performed on peripheral blood. These receptor sequences come from an elderly woman with acute or convalescent COVID-19.

J is TRBJ2-7 and V is TRBV5-1; the D gene is possibly TRBD1 (5 bases). Germline assignment: CDR1 SGHRS and CDR2 YFSETQ. The CDR3 covers 12 residues. V lost 7 bases and J lost 5, with 13 bases in between. Here the CDR3 reads CASGRGEHEQYF. In DNA form, the CDR3 reads TGCGCCAGCGGAAGGGGCGAACACGAGCAGTACTTC.

The chain recombines TRBV6-6 with TRBJ1-2; TRBD1 agrees at 11 bases. CDR1 MNHNY and CDR2 SVGAGI come from the germline V gene (reference sequence). The J segment lost 3 bases and the V segment lost 4 bases, leaving 7 bases of the junction unmatched. The CDR3 totals 16 residues. The CDR3: CASSFRTGGSDYGYTF. The CDR3 DNA sequence: TGTGCCAGCAGTTTTAGGACAGGGGGCTCTGACTATGGCTACACCTTC.

The chain couples TRBV27 to TRBJ2-4; 10 bases map to TRBD1. With V trimmed by 2 bases and J by 8 bases, 3 bases remained unmatched. This CDR3 is built from 14 residues. The germline CDR1 and CDR2 sequences are MNHEY and SMNVEV (reference sequence). The CDR3 reads CASSLVGQGYIQYF. In DNA, the CDR3 is TGTGCCAGCAGTTTAGTGGGACAGGGGTACATTCAGTACTTC.

The genes are TRBV7-3 and TRBJ1-1, with D hard to call. The CDR3 extends over 14 amino acids. Trimming took 1 base from V and 5 from J, leaving 11 bases between them. CDR1 is SGHTA, CDR2 FQGTGA, per germline. The CDR3 is CASSLSAGRTEAFF. The CDR3 region has the DNA TGTGCCAGCAGCTTAAGTGCGGGGAGAACTGAAGCTTTCTTT. The full variable domain, completed using reference TRBV7-3 and TRBJ1-1, is GAGVSQTPSNKVTEKGKYVELRCDPISGHTALYWYRQSLGQGPEFLIYFQGTGAADDSGLPNDRFFAVRPEGSVSTLKIQRTERGDSAVYLCASSLSAGRTEAFFGQGTRLTVV.

This sequence joins TRBV7-3 and TRBJ2-5, with D tentatively TRBD1 (5 bases). The germline gives CDR1 SGHTA, CDR2 FQGTGA. Trimming took off 1 base at V and 2 bases at J, with 14 bases between the two ends. The CDR3 runs 16 residues. The CDR3 nucleotides are TGTGCCAGCAGCTTAATGGGCCAGGGCCGGCAAGAGACCCAGTACTTC. It specifies CASSLMGQGRQETQYF.

The J gene is TRBJ2-1, the V gene TRBV30, with a possible D match to TRBD2 (7 bases). In germline, CDR1 is GTSNPN, CDR2 SVGIG (reference sequence). The V and J ends lost 5 bases and 3 bases respectively, with 11 bases between them. This CDR3 contains 13 residues. The CDR3 loop is CAWRGAGYNEQFF. The CDR3 nucleotides are TGTGCCTGGCGGGGGGCGGGCTACAATGAGCAGTTCTTC.

The chain couples TRBV11-1 to TRBJ1-2; D is uncertain. Germline lookup yields CDR1 SGHAT and CDR2 FQDESV (reference sequence). V was shortened by 5 bases and J by 2 bases, with 9 bases between the two germline ends. This CDR3 spans 13 amino acids. The CDR3 region has the DNA TGTGCCAGCAGCCCTGAGGGCAACTATGGCTACACCTTC. Its protein product is CASSPEGNYGYTF.

The rearrangement joins TRBV7-2 to TRBJ2-2; D remains ambiguous. The germline V gene has CDR1 SGHTA and CDR2 FQGNSA. The CDR3 is 13 amino acids. V gave up 8 bases and J gave up 2 bases, with 9 bases separating them. The DNA of the CDR3 is TGTGCCAGCCGAACACCAAACACCGGGGAGCTGTTTTTT. Translated: CASRTPNTGELFF.

This chain uses TRBV20-1 with TRBJ1-1, with TRBD1 identical over 8 bases. This CDR3 is built from 11 residues. V shed 3 bases and J 7 bases; nucleotides not matched to a gene: 1. The germline gives CDR1 DFQATT, CDR2 SNEGSKA (reference sequence). The CDR3 loop reads CSARDRVEAFF. Written as DNA, the CDR3 is TGCAGTGCTAGGGACAGGGTTGAAGCTTTCTTT.

The chain carries TRBV5-1 and TRBJ2-2; 12 bases are shared with TRBD1. Germline lookup yields CDR1 SGHRS and CDR2 YFSETQ. V gave up 5 bases and J gave up 6 bases; unmatched junction bases: 5. The CDR3 runs 15 residues. CDR3 sequence: CASSTGTGGSGELFF. As DNA, the CDR3 is TGCGCCAGCAGTACCGGGACAGGGGGCTCCGGGGAGCTGTTTTTT. Filled out from reference TRBV5-1 and TRBJ2-2, the complete variable domain reads KAGVTQTPRYLIKTRGQQVTLSCSPISGHRSVSWYQQTPGQGLQFLFEYFSETQRNKGNFPGRFSGRQFSNSRSEMNVSTLELGDSALYLCASSTGTGGSGELFFGEGSRLTVL.

The V gene is TRBV6-5, the J gene TRBJ1-6, with a tentative D call TRBD1 (6 bases). This CDR3 region has 15 residues. CDR1 MNHEY and CDR2 SVGAGI come from the germline V gene. V shed 2 bases and J shed 6 bases, with 11 bases lying between them. The DNA of the CDR3 is TGTGCCAGCAGTTACGGGACAAGCGGTAATTCACCCCTCCACTTT. Protein: CASSYGTSGNSPLHF.

The CDR3 sequence is CAWSVRGLETQYF. CDR3 nucleotides: TGTGCCTGGAGTGTACGGGGATTAGAGACCCAGTACTTC. The chain uses TRBV30 and TRBJ2-5, with D tentatively TRBD2 (5 bases). This CDR3 contains 13 residues. Germline CDR1 GTSNPN, CDR2 SVGIG (reference sequence). The V end lost 0 bases, the J end lost 4 bases, and 9 bases lay between the germline ends.

This chain joins TRBV5-8 and TRBJ1-5; TRBD1 matches at 7 bases. Trimming took 2 bases from V and 6 from J; bases not matched to a gene: 5. The V gene's germline CDR1 is SGHTS and CDR2 YDEGEE. This CDR3 has 14 residues. In DNA form, the CDR3 reads TGTGCCAGCAGCTTAAGGACAGGACTTCAGCCCCAGCATTTT. This gives the protein CASSLRTGLQPQHF.

This clone was picked up one time. The genes are TRBV7-9 and TRBJ1-4, with D uncertain. The germline V gene encodes CDR1 SEHNR and CDR2 FQNEAQ (reference sequence). The germline V and J ends were trimmed by 3 bases and 7 bases, with 12 bases remaining between them. The CDR3 runs 14 residues. The CDR3 DNA sequence: TGTGCCAGCAGCTTTGGTTTGGGAGGTGAAAAACTGTTTTTT. This encodes CASSFGLGGEKLFF.

The chain is built from TRBV4-1 and TRBJ2-7; D possibly corresponds to TRBD1 (5 bases). Looked up from germline, CDR1 is MGHRA and CDR2 is YSYEKL. This CDR3 spans 13 amino acids. The ends were cut back, 3 bases at V and 5 bases at J, with 11 bases in the middle. The CDR3 region is CASSHGRVNEQYF. CDR3 DNA sequence: TGCGCCAGCAGCCATGGCAGGGTCAACGAGCAGTACTTC.

This clone was seen at least ten times. The gene calls are TRBV7-3 and TRBJ2-1; tentatively, D is TRBD2 (6 bases). The V gene lost 2 bases and the J gene lost 7 bases, with 12 bases spanning the gap. Germline-derived CDR1 and CDR2 are SGHTA and FQGTGA. This CDR3 contains 14 residues. The DNA for the CDR3 is TGTGCCAGCAGCTTATTTCCTAGCGAGAATGAGCAGTTCTTC. Protein product: CASSLFPSENEQFF.

Only a few counts were recorded for this clone. The chain joins TRBV2 to TRBJ1-6, with D perhaps TRBD1 (5 bases). Trimming removed 1 base at V and 9 bases at J, with 13 bases between. The V gene's germline CDR1 is SNHLY and CDR2 FYNNEI. This CDR3 is built from 15 residues. The CDR3, as DNA: TGTGCCAGCAGTGAAGGACCGGCCCAGGGTTCACCCCTCCACTTT. It specifies CASSEGPAQGSPLHF.

J is TRBJ2-5 and V is TRBV29-1; a weak D match, TRBD1 (6 bases). Trimming stripped 5 bases from V and 5 bases from J, with 12 bases between. Germline CDR1 is SQVTM and CDR2 is ANQGSEA. The CDR3 length is 12 residues. The CDR3 DNA reads TGCAGCGTTCTTACAGGGATGGAGACCCAGTACTTC. Translated: CSVLTGMETQYF.

V gene TRBV21-1 combines with J gene TRBJ2-5; the DNA was not used to check the table's D call, TRBD2. TRBV21-1 is flagged as a pseudogene. This CDR3 contains 15 residues. CDR3 sequence: CASVASGGAGETQYF. The CDR3 nucleotides read TGTGCCAGCGTGGCTAGCGGGGGGGCCGGGGAGACCCAGTACTTC.

The rearrangement links TRBV7-9 to TRBJ2-6; D remains unclear. CDR3 length: 15 amino acids. Looked up from germline, CDR1 is SEHNR and CDR2 is FQNEAQ (reference sequence). V was clipped by 1 base and J by 0 bases, with 4 bases between them. The CDR3 DNA reads as TGTGCCAGCAGCTTAGACGGCTCTGGGGCCAACGTCCTGACTTTC. It translates to CASSLDGSGANVLTF. Full variable domain (remainder filled in from reference TRBV7-9 and TRBJ2-6): DTGVSQNPRHKITKRGQNVTFRCDPISEHNRLYWYRQTLGQGPEFLTYFQNEAQLEKSRLLSDRFSAERPKGSFSTLEIQRTEQGDSAMYLCASSLDGSGANVLTFGAGSRLTVL.

The genes are TRBV7-2 and TRBJ2-1; 10 nucleotides agree with TRBD2. The V gene's germline CDR1 is SGHTA and CDR2 FQGNSA. Trimming cost V 5 bases and J 3 bases; bases outside gene matches: 4. CDR3 length: 15 amino acids. CDR3 sequence: CASSLSGGYYNEQFF. Written as DNA, the CDR3 is TGTGCCAGCAGCCTTAGCGGGGGGTACTACAATGAGCAGTTCTTC.

J is TRBJ1-1 and V is TRBV9; possible D gene TRBD1, 5 bases. Germline lookup yields CDR1 SGDLS and CDR2 YYNGEE. CDR3 size: 16 residues. V lost 0 bases to trimming and J lost 2 bases, with 14 bases between them. CDR3: CASSVDSGQINTEAFF. The CDR3 coding sequence is TGTGCCAGCAGCGTAGACTCAGGACAAATCAACACTGAAGCTTTCTTT.

The chain uses TRBV27 and TRBJ1-2; D remains unclear. This CDR3 is 14 amino acids long. Trimming pared 1 base from V and 3 bases from J, leaving 9 bases between. Germline V gives CDR1 MNHEY, CDR2 SMNVEV (reference sequence). The CDR3 spells CASSLWVGDYGYTF. CDR3 sequence (DNA): TGTGCCAGCAGTTTATGGGTCGGGGACTATGGCTACACCTTC.

This chain links TRBV27 with TRBJ1-2; the match to TRBD1 covers 10 bases. Losses at the gene ends were 5 bases for V and 3 bases for J; bases not matched to a gene: 6. The CDR3 has 15 amino acids. Germline V gene lookup returns CDR1 MNHEY and CDR2 SMNVEV (reference sequence). For the CDR3, the DNA is TGTGCCAGCAGTCTAACGGGACAGGGGTACTATGGCTACACCTTC. Translated, it gives CASSLTGQGYYGYTF.

The chain couples TRBV2 to TRBJ2-7; TRBD1 aligns across 8 bases. Germline CDR1 SNHLY, CDR2 FYNNEI. Trimming cost V 6 bases and J 4 bases; bases outside gene matches: 11. This CDR3 is 15 amino acids long. CDR3 bases: TGTGCCAGCAGGGAACAGCCAGGGGGCCTTTACGAGCAGTACTTC. Encoded protein: CASREQPGGLYEQYF.